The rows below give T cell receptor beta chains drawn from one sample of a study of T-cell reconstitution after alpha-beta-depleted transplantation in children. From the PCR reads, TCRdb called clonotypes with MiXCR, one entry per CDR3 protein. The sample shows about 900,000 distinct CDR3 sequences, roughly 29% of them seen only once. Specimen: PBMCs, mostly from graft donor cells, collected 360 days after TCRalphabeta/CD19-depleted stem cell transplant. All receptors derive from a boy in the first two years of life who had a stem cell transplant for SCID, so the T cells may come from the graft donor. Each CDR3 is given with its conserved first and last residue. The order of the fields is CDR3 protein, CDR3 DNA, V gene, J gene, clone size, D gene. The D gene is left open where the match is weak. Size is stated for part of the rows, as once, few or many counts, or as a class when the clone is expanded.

CAQQTPFRAQETQYF	TGTGCCCAGCAAACCCCGTTTCGGGCCCAAGAGACCCAGTACTTC	TRBV2	TRBJ2-5	few	.
CASSADDGYTF	TGTGCCAGCAGCGCAGACGATGGCTACACCTTC	TRBV9	TRBJ1-2	.	.
CASSEGLAGTQYF	TGTGCCAGCAGTGAGGGTCTAGCCGGGACCCAGTACTTC	TRBV2	TRBJ2-5	.	.
CASSDNFGGHPLEQYF	TGTGCCAGCAGTGACAATTTTGGGGGACACCCACTGGAGCAGTACTTC	TRBV6-1	TRBJ2-7	.	.
CASSILAARPSYNEQFF	TGTGCCAGCAGCATTTTAGCGGCCCGCCCCTCCTACAATGAGCAGTTCTTC	TRBV6-1	TRBJ2-1	.	.
CSAPPGGHNEQFF	TGCAGTGCTCCCCCGGGGGGACACAATGAGCAGTTCTTC	TRBV20-1	TRBJ2-1	.	TRBD2
CASTPGGGETQYF	TGTGCCAGCACCCCCGGGGGAGGGGAGACCCAGTACTTC	TRBV5-6	TRBJ2-5	.	TRBD2
CASSYSRTGGFSGYTF	TGTGCCAGCAGTTACTCGCGGACAGGGGGCTTTTCTGGCTACACCTTC	TRBV6-5	TRBJ1-2	.	TRBD1
CSARVWTDTQYF	TGCAGCGCCAGGGTGTGGACAGATACGCAGTATTTT	TRBV29-1	TRBJ2-3	.	.
CASSRAPGAKDQYF	TGTGCCAGCAGCCGAGCCCCCGGGGCGAAGGACCAGTACTTC	TRBV7-8	TRBJ2-5	.	.
CASGTNAFRYGYTF	TGTGCCAGCGGGACCAATGCTTTTCGCTATGGCTACACCTTC	TRBV12-3/TRBV12-4	TRBJ1-2	.	.
CASSQGHPLGQGLTDTQYF	TGCGCCAGCAGCCAAGGACACCCGCTGGGACAGGGGCTCACAGATACGCAGTATTTT	TRBV4-1	TRBJ2-3	.	TRBD1
CSASRGQETQYF	TGCAGTGCCAGTAGAGGTCAAGAGACCCAGTACTTC	TRBV20-1	TRBJ2-5	few	.
CASITQGDTEAFF	TGTGCCAGCATCACACAGGGAGACACTGAAGCTTTCTTT	TRBV12-3/TRBV12-4	TRBJ1-1	.	.
CASSIRPGGESNEQYF	TGCGCCAGCAGCATCCGACCTGGGGGGGAGTCCAACGAGCAGTACTTC	TRBV5-1	TRBJ2-7	.	TRBD2
CATSRDPGYNEQFF	TGTGCCACCAGCAGAGATCCCGGTTACAATGAGCAGTTCTTC	TRBV15	TRBJ2-1	.	.
CASSPPGLAGGLETQYF	TGTGCCAGCTCACCACCGGGACTAGCGGGGGGTCTTGAGACCCAGTACTTC	TRBV18	TRBJ2-5	few	TRBD2
CSATWTGGNQPQHF	TGCAGTGCTACCTGGACAGGCGGCAATCAGCCCCAGCATTTT	TRBV20-1	TRBJ1-5	few	TRBD1
CSARSSAYPNYGYTF	TGCAGTGCTAGAAGTTCGGCATATCCTAACTATGGCTACACCTTC	TRBV20-1	TRBJ1-2	.	.
CASSPTVYEQFF	TGTGCCAGCAGTCCGACTGTCTATGAGCAGTTCTTC	TRBV5-5	TRBJ2-1	few	.
CASSYLDSSYGYTF	TGTGCCAGCAGTTACCTGGACAGCTCCTATGGCTACACCTTC	TRBV6-5	TRBJ1-2	.	.
CASSQGTSGVDEQFF	TGTGCCAGCAGCCAAGGGACTAGCGGGGTGGATGAGCAGTTCTTC	TRBV7-3	TRBJ2-1	.	TRBD2
CVRVWQPQHF	TGCGTCCGGGTGTGGCAGCCCCAGCATTTT	TRBV20-1	TRBJ1-5	.	.
CASSYSTWAGRYTNYGYTF	TGTGCCAGCAGTTACTCGACGTGGGCAGGGCGTTATACTAACTATGGCTACACCTTC	TRBV6-5	TRBJ1-2	once	.
CASSPPGLAGGGEQYF	TGTGCCAGCAGCCCCCCTGGACTAGCGGGGGGAGGTGAGCAGTACTTC	TRBV7-2	TRBJ2-7	few	TRBD2
CASGAQGGGSEKLFF	TGCGCCAGCGGGGCACAGGGAGGAGGAAGTGAAAAACTGTTTTTT	TRBV5-1	TRBJ1-4	.	.
CASSFLAGTSYEQYF	TGTGCCAGCAGTTTTCTAGCGGGGACCTCCTACGAGCAGTACTTC	TRBV12-3/TRBV12-4	TRBJ2-7	few	TRBD2
CATSIFRTPYNEQFF	TGTGCCACCAGCATTTTCCGAACCCCCTACAATGAGCAGTTCTTC	TRBV15	TRBJ2-1	.	.